This is a list of T cell receptor beta chains from one sample in a study of persistence of HIV-infected CD4 T cells. Clones were read by immunoSEQ multiplex PCR, and TCRdb kept only the in-frame ones, dropping some. The top ten clones hold roughly 1.8% of a sample with roughly 60,000 clones, roughly 75% of them seen once. Their antigens are not known. The material was CD4+ T cells sorted from PBMCs after roughly 20-hour stimulation, obtained from a patient who received antiretroviral therapy. The source is an adult man with HIV who was CMV-seropositive. The CDR3 runs from the conserved cysteine through the conserved F or W. The D gene is left open where the match is weak. The listing skips clone size in some rows; elsewhere it reads once, few, many or a size class.

TRBJ1-5	TRBV15	TRBD1	NA	CATSSWDRYQPQHF	TGTGCCACCAGCAGTTGGGACAGGTATCAGCCCCAGCATTTT
TRBJ2-2	TRBV28	NA	NA	CASSSEARYTGELFF	TGTGCCAGCAGTTCTGAGGCACGGTATACCGGGGAGCTGTTTTTT
TRBJ1-4	TRBV7-9	NA	NA	CASSLAGQTEKLFF	TGTGCCAGCAGCTTAGCCGGCCAGACAGAAAAACTGTTTTTT
TRBJ1-3	TRBV29-1	NA	NA	CSVEDRYSGAGAGNTIYF	TGCAGCGTTGAAGATCGTTATTCCGGGGCAGGAGCTGGAAACACCATATATTTT
TRBJ2-1	TRBV18	NA	few	CASSQARSYNEQFF	TGTGCCAGCTCACAGGCCCGCTCCTACAATGAGCAGTTCTTC
TRBJ2-1	TRBV27	NA	NA	CASSLSGFRGAGSYNEQFF	TGTGCCAGCAGTTTATCAGGCTTCCGCGGGGCGGGCTCCTACAATGAGCAGTTCTTC
TRBJ2-7	TRBV5-4	NA	NA	CASSFDLQGYEQYF	TGTGCCAGCAGCTTCGATCTTCAGGGCTACGAGCAGTACTTC
TRBJ1-4	TRBV5-4	NA	NA	CASSLDRRGEKLFF	TGTGCCAGCAGCTTGGACAGGCGGGGTGAAAAACTGTTTTTT
TRBJ1-1	TRBV21-1	NA	once	CASRISNRGPRQPGWAFF	TGTGCCAGCAGAATATCGAATCGGGGCCCTCGACAGCCAGGTTGGGCTTTCTTT
TRBJ1-4	TRBV5-1	TRBD1	few	CASSLGGQGATNEKLFF	TGCGCCAGCAGCTTGGGAGGACAGGGGGCAACTAATGAAAAACTGTTTTTT
TRBJ1-4	TRBV19	NA	NA	CASKEGRTTEKLFF	TGTGCCAGTAAGGAGGGGCGAACCACGGAAAAACTGTTTTTT
TRBJ2-7	TRBV6-5	NA	few	CATSEDFQYF	TGTGCCACCTCAGAGGACTTTCAGTACTTC
TRBJ2-7	TRBV7-8	NA	NA	CASSLKNGVNSYEQYF	TGTGCCAGCAGCTTAAAGAACGGTGTCAACTCCTACGAGCAGTACTTC
TRBJ1-6	TRBV12-3/TRBV12-4	NA	few	CASMSPPDSPLHF	TGTGCCAGCATGTCCCCTCCAGATTCACCCCTCCACTTT
TRBJ1-1	TRBV28	NA	NA	CASKSGYTEAFF	TGTGCCAGCAAGTCGGGGTACACTGAAGCTTTCTTT
TRBJ1-1	TRBV28	TRBD1	NA	CASSVQGTEAFF	TGTGCCAGCAGTGTACAGGGGACTGAAGCTTTCTTT
TRBJ1-5	TRBV7-2	TRBD1	NA	CASSLAGGLNQPQHF	TGTGCCAGCAGCCTGGCAGGGGGCCTCAATCAGCCCCAGCATTTT
TRBJ2-3	TRBV7-2	NA	NA	CASSSLARSGTDTQYF	TGTGCCAGCAGCTCCCTAGCGAGGTCAGGCACAGATACGCAGTATTTT
TRBJ1-3	TRBV18	NA	NA	CASSRGPGLGNTIYF	TGTGCCAGCTCACGGGGACCCGGCCTCGGAAACACCATATATTTT
TRBJ1-5	TRBV19	NA	NA	CASSIGALRGPSNQPQHF	TGTGCCAGTAGTATAGGCGCCTTGAGGGGTCCAAGCAATCAGCCCCAGCATTTT
TRBJ2-7	TRBV7-8	NA	once	CASSLMGLSYEQYF	TGTGCCAGCAGCTTAATGGGGCTCTCCTACGAGCAGTACTTC
TRBJ2-3	TRBV4-1	TRBD1	NA	CASSQAPPGQGTSTDTQYF	TGCGCCAGCAGCCAAGCTCCCCCAGGACAGGGTACTAGCACAGATACGCAGTATTTT
TRBJ1-3	TRBV15	NA	NA	CATSPHPGSGNTIYF	TGTGCCACCAGCCCCCACCCGGGGAGCGGAAACACCATATATTTT
TRBJ2-1	TRBV27	NA	NA	CASSTIYPIQGSPYNEQFF	TGTGCCAGCAGTACTATTTATCCAATTCAGGGCTCCCCCTACAATGAGCAGTTCTTC
TRBJ1-1	TRBV7-8	TRBD1	NA	CASSLGDPGGTEAFF	TGTGCCAGCAGCTTGGGGGACCCAGGGGGCACTGAAGCTTTCTTT
TRBJ1-4	TRBV6-6	NA	NA	CASRERTNEKLFF	TGTGCCAGCAGGGAGAGAACTAATGAAAAACTGTTTTTT
TRBJ1-5	TRBV5-6	TRBD1	few	CASSLERDRGNQPQHF	TGTGCCAGCAGCTTGGAACGGGACAGGGGCAATCAGCCCCAGCATTTT
TRBJ1-3	TRBV6-5	NA	NA	CASRGVTGNTIYF	TGTGCCAGCAGAGGGGTGACCGGAAACACCATATATTTT
TRBJ1-5	TRBV7-8	NA	NA	CASSLTPRGGVGQPQHF	TGTGCCAGCAGCTTAACCCCGAGAGGTGGAGTTGGTCAGCCCCAGCATTTT
TRBJ1-3	TRBV28	TRBD1	NA	CASSPPGQIGGNTIYF	TGTGCCAGCAGTCCCCCGGGACAGATAGGCGGAAACACCATATATTTT
TRBJ1-1	TRBV18	NA	NA	CASSQGANTEAFF	TGTGCCAGCTCACAGGGAGCGAACACTGAAGCTTTCTTT
TRBJ2-2	TRBV6-5	NA	NA	CASSWGREGTGELFF	TGTGCCAGCAGTTGGGGCAGGGAAGGCACCGGGGAGCTGTTTTTT
TRBJ2-3	TRBV24-1	NA	NA	CATSETDTQYF	TGTGCCACCAGTGAAACAGATACGCAGTATTTT
TRBJ1-1	TRBV6-1	NA	NA	CASSDNRVRAEAFF	TGTGCCAGCAGTGATAACAGGGTGAGGGCTGAAGCTTTCTTT
TRBJ1-2	TRBV19	NA	NA	CASNYGAGNYGYTF	TGTGCCAGTAACTATGGGGCAGGCAACTATGGCTACACCTTC
TRBJ1-4	TRBV19	TRBD1	NA	CASRSHRVQGNEKLFF	TGTGCCAGTAGGAGTCATCGGGTACAGGGGAATGAAAAACTGTTTTTT
TRBJ2-2	TRBV7-9	NA	NA	CASSRYVGGSPNTGELFF	TGTGCCAGCAGCCGCTATGTCGGCGGCTCTCCGAACACCGGGGAGCTGTTTTTT